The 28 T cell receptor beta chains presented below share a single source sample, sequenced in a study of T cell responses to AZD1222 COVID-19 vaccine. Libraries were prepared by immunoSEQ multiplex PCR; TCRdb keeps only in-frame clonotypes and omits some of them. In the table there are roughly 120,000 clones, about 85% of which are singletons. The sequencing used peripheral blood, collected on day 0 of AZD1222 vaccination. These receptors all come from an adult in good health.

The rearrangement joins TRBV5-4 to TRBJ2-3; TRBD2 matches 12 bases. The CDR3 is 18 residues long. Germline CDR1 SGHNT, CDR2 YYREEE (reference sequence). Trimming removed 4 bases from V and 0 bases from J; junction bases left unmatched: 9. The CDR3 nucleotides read TGTGCCAGCAGCCGCGGGACTAGCGGGCTAACTAGCACAGATACGCAGTATTTT. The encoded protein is CASSRGTSGLTSTDTQYF.

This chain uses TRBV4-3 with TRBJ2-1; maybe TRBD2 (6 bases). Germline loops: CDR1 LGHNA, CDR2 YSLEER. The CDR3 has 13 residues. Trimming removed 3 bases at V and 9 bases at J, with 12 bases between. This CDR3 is CASSQTRGLEQFF. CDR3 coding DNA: TGCGCCAGCAGCCAGACGAGGGGACTTGAGCAGTTCTTC.

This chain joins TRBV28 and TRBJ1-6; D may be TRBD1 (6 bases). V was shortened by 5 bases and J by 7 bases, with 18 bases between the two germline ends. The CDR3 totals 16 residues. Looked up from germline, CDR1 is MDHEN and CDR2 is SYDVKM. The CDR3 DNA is TGTGCCAGCAGTCTAGGACCGAGGGGGGTAAATTCACCCCTCCACTTT. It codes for CASSLGPRGVNSPLHF.

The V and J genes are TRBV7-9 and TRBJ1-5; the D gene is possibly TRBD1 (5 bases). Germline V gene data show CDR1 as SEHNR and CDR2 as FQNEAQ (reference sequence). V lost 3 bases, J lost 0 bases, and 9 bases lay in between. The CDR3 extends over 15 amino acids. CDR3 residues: CASSLGPNSNQPQHF. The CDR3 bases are TGTGCCAGCAGCTTGGGACCTAATAGCAATCAGCCCCAGCATTTT. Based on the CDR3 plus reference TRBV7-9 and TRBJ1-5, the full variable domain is DTGVSQNPRHKITKRGQNVTFRCDPISEHNRLYWYRQTLGQGPEFLTYFQNEAQLEKSRLLSDRFSAERPKGSFSTLEIQRTEQGDSAMYLCASSLGPNSNQPQHFGDGTRLSIL.

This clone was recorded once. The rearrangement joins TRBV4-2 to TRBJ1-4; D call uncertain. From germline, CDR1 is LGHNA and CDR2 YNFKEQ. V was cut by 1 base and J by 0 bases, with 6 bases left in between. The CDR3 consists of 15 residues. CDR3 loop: CASSQGGATNEKLFF. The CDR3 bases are TGTGCCAGCAGCCAAGGGGGTGCAACTAATGAAAAACTGTTTTTT.

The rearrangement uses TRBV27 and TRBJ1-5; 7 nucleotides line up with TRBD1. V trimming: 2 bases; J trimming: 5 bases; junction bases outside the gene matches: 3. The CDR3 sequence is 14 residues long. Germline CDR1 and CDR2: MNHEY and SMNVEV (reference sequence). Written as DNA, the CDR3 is TGTGCCAGCAGTTTAGGGGACAGTTATCAGCCCCAGCATTTT. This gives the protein CASSLGDSYQPQHF.

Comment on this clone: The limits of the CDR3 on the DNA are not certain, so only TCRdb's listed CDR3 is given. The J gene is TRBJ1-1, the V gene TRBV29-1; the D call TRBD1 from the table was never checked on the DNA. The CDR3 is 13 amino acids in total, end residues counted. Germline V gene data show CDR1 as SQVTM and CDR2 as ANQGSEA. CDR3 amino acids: CSVVGTGIPDRLF.

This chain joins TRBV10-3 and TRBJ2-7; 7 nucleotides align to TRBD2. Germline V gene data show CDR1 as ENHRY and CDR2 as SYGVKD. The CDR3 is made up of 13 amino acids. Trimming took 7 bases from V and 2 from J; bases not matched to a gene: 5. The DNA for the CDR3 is TGTGCCATCAAGGCGGGGGAACCCTACGAGCAGTACTTC. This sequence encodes CAIKAGEPYEQYF.

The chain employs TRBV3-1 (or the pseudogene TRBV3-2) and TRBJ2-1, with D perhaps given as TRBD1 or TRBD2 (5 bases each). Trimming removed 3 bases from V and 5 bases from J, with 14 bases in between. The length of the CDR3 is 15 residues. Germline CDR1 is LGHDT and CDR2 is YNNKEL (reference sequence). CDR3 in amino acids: CASSHFPSGHNEQFF. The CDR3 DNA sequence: TGTGCCAGCAGCCATTTCCCCTCGGGGCACAATGAGCAGTTCTTC.

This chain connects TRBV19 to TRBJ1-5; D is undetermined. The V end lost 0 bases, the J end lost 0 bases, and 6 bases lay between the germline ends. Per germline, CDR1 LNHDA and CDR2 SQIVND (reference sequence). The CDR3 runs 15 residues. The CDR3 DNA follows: TGTGCCAGTAGTATAGATAGGAGTAGCAATCAGCCCCAGCATTTT. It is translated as CASSIDRSSNQPQHF.

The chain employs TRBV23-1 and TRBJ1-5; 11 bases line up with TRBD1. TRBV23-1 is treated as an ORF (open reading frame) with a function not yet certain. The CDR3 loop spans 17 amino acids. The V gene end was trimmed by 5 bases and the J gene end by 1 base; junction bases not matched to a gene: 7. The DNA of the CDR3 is TGCGCCAGCAGTAAAGGACAGGGGGCTTGGAGCAATCAGCCCCAGCATTTT. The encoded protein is CASSKGQGAWSNQPQHF.

The CDR3 DNA is TGTGCCAGCAGCCAAGTTTATTCTAGCACAGATACGCAGTATTTT. This sequence encodes CASSQVYSSTDTQYF. The rearrangement links TRBV3-1 (or the pseudogene TRBV3-2) to TRBJ2-3, with D unclear. V lost 1 base and J lost 0, with 8 bases in between. This CDR3 has 15 residues. Germline V lookup: CDR1 LGHDT, CDR2 YNNKEL (reference sequence).

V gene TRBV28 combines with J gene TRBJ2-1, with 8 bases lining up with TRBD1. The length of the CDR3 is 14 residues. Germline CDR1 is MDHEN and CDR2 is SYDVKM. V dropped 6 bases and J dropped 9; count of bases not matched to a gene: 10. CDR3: CASRRDRNFGEQFF. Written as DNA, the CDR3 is TGTGCCAGCAGAAGGGACAGGAATTTTGGTGAGCAGTTCTTC. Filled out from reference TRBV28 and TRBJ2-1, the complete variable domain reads DVKVTQSSRYLVKRTGEKVFLECVQDMDHENMFWYRQDPGLGLRLIYFSYDVKMKEKGDIPEGYSVSREKKERFSLILESASTNQTSMYLCASRRDRNFGEQFFGPGTRLTVL.

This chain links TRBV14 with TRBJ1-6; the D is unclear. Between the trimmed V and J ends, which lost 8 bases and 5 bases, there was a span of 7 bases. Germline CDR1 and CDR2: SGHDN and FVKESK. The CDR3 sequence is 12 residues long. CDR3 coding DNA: TGTGCCAGCGGACGGAATAATTCACCCCTCCACTTT. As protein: CASGRNNSPLHF.

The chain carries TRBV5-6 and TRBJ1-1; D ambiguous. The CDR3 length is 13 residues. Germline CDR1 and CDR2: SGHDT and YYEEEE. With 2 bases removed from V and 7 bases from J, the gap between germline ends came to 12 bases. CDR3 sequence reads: CASSFEGLGEAFF. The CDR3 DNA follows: TGTGCCAGCAGCTTTGAGGGTCTGGGTGAAGCTTTCTTT.

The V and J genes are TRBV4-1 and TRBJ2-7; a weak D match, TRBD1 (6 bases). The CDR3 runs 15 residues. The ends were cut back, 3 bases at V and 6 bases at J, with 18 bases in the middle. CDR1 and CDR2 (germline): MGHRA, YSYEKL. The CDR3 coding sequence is TGCGCCAGCAGCCAGGGGGCCGGGCCGCCAGCCGAGCAGTACTTC. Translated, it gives CASSQGAGPPAEQYF.

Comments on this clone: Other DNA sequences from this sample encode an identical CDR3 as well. The CDR3 region is CASSLMGLSEQYF. Here the CDR3 DNA reads TGTGCCAGCAGTCTAATGGGACTATCCGAGCAGTACTTC. This rearrangement joins TRBV2 to TRBJ2-7, with TRBD2 matching over 7 bases. CDR1 and CDR2 (germline): SNHLY, FYNNEI. The CDR3 is made up of 13 amino acids. The V and J ends lost 5 bases and 6 bases, in that order; junction bases with no gene match: 7.

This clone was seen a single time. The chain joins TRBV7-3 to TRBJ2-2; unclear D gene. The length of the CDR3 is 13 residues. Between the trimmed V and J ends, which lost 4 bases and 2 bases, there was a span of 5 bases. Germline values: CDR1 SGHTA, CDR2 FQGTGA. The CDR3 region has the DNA TGTGCCAGCAGCTCACGAAACACCGGGGAGCTGTTTTTT. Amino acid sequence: CASSSRNTGELFF.

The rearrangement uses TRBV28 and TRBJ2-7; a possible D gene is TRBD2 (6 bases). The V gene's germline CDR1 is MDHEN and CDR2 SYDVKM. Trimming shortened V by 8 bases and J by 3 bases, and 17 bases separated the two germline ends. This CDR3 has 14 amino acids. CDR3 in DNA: TGTGCCAGCCACGTTGCAGGGAGGAACTACGAGCAGTACTTC. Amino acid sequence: CASHVAGRNYEQYF.

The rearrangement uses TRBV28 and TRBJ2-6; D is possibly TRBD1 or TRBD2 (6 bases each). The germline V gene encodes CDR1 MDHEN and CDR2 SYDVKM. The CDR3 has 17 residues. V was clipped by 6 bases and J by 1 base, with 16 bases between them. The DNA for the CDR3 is TGTGCCAGCAGCCTCCGGGGGCTCAGATCTGGGGCCAACGTCCTGACTTTC. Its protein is CASSLRGLRSGANVLTF.

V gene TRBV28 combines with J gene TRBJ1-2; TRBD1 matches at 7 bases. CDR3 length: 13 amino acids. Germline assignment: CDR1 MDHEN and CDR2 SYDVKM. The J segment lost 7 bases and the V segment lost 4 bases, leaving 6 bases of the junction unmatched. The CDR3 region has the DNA TGTGCCAGCAGTTATTTGAGGGGGCGTGGCTACACCTTC. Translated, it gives CASSYLRGRGYTF.

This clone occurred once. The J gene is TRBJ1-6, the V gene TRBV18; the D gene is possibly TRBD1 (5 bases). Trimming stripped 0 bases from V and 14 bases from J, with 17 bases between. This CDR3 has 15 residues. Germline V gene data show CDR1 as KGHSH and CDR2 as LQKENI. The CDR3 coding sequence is TGTGCCAGCTCACCACCGGGGCGGGACTTTGCGGCCCTCCACTTT. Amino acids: CASSPPGRDFAALHF.

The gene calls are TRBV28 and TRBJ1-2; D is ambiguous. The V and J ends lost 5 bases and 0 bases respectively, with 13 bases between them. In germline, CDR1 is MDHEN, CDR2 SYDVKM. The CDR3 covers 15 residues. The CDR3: CASSLPVTANYGYTF. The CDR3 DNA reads TGTGCCAGCAGTCTTCCGGTGACCGCTAACTATGGCTACACCTTC.

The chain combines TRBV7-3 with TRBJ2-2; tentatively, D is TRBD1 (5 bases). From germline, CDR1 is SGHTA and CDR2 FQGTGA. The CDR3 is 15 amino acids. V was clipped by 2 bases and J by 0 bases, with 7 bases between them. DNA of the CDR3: TGTGCCAGCAGCTTAGACAGATCGAACACCGGGGAGCTGTTTTTT. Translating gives CASSLDRSNTGELFF.

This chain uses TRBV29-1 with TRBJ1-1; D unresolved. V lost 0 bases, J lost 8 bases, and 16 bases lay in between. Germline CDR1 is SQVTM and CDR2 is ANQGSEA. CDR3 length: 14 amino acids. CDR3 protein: CSVEEGTALGEAFF. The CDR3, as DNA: TGCAGCGTTGAAGAGGGAACAGCGCTTGGGGAAGCTTTCTTT.

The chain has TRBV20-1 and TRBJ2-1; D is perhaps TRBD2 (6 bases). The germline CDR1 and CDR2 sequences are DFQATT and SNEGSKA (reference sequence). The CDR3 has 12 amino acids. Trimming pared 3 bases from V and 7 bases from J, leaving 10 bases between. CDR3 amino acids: CSASTGSNEQFF. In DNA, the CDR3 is TGCAGTGCTAGTACCGGGAGTAATGAGCAGTTCTTC.

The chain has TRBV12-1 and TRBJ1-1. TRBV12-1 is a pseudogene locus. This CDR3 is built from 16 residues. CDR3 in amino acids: CASSYEGDRLNTEAFF. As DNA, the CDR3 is TGTGCCAGCAGCTATGAGGGAGACAGACTGAACACTGAAGCTTTCTTT.

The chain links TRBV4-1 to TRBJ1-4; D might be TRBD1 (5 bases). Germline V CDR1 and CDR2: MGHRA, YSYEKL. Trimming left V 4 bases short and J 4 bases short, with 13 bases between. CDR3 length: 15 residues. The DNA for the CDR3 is TGCGCCAGCAGCCTCAAGGACACTTATAATGAAAAACTGTTTTTT. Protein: CASSLKDTYNEKLFF.